This T cell receptor (beta chain) originates from a study of cytomegalovirus exposure and HLA in healthy donors. Germline V lookup: CDR1 MDHEN, CDR2 SYDVKM. V gave up 5 bases and J gave up 7 bases; unmatched junction bases: 6. CDR3 length: 15 amino acids. Amplification used 60 Vbeta primers and 13 Jbeta primers. Assay used: immunoSEQ multiplex PCR; TCRdb lists only in-frame clones, some missing. The table records about 140,000 clones, approximately 90% of them present only once. The chain employs TRBV28 and TRBJ2-2; TRBD2 agrees at 11 bases. This TCR came from a woman aged 30 to 39 in good health and CMV-seronegative. Input material: PBMCs. The CDR3 region has the DNA TGTGCCAGCAGTCGTAGCGGGAGGGCCATCGGGGAGCTGTTTTTT. As protein: CASSRSGRAIGELFF.